What follows describes a single TCR beta chain. What antigen it recognizes has not been identified. No quality values exist for individual bases; no much larger clone is one base distant. Library generation was performed with multiplex PCR. Sequenced using an Illumina HiSeq 4000. CDR3 regions were amplified by Arm-PCR with iRepertoire HTBI primers to construct TCR beta libraries. Gel purification was performed on PCR products prior to sequencing. The paper's processing steps were these. A total of under 80 TRBV and some 15 TRBJ segments were identified across samples and were used for gene usage analysis of CDR3 amino acid clonotypes. COPE and FqMerger were used to merge the filtered high-quality paired reads into contigs. BLAST was used to align contigs to the IMGT TRBV, TRBD and TRBJ reference genes, and CDR3 was defined following IMGT. Highly expanded clones were defined as clonotypes with a frequency above 0.1%. Repertoire diversity was measured by Shannon entropy, and V-J evenness by the Gini coefficient. A clonotype found in more than one individual was treated as public. TCRdb applied fastp at Q25 and MiXCR to the public reads, then kept only in-frame beta chains. Every entry covers one CDR3 protein and lists the most common genes and DNA from its rows. TCRdb's processing, not the authors', yielded these V and J calls. This sample holds more than 350,000 distinct CDR3 sequences; about 21% were observed only once. The ten top clones hold approximately 15% of the sample.

V and J lose 4 bases and 5 bases, and a span of 15 bases separates them. The CDR3 has 14 amino acids, counting the end cysteine and phenylalanine. The sequence is cut down to CDR3 DNA, 42 bases in frame from base 1. The germline V gene (reference sequence) supplies CDR1 PRHDT and CDR2 FYEKMQ. The data are from a study of regulatory T cells in long-lasting Graves disease (dated by TCRdb to the early 2020s). General notes on the study: To count as having persistent Graves' disease, a patient had to have received antithyroid drug treatment for over 5 years with TSH receptor autoantibodies remaining persistently positive. Persistent Graves' disease patients were compared with newly diagnosed Graves' disease patients by peripheral blood TCR sequencing and RNA sequencing. The study was conducted in China and was registered as a clinical trial. A total of 35 or so samples underwent TCR sequencing: some 13 from persistent and roughly 20 from newly diagnosed Graves' disease patients. In the clinical cohort, patients with persistent Graves' disease had used antithyroid drugs for an average of about 9.4 years.

Here is what the overall study found, with its caveats: Preferential use of TRBV28, TRBJ1-2 and TRBJ2-5 was observed in persistent disease, whereas TRBV20-1 and TRBJ2-1 were favored in newly diagnosed disease. Only the TCR beta chain was sequenced and analyzed. Persistent Graves' disease patients showed lower TCR Shannon entropy and fewer highly expanded clones than newly diagnosed patients, suggesting clonal expansion. More public clonotypes were shared among persistent patients (roughly 2,700) than among newly diagnosed patients (966). The authors acknowledged the small sample size as a limitation that may reduce accuracy. The study examined only peripheral blood because the primary lesion, thyroid tissue, could not be accessed.

Taken with the paper, the label for time point translates to: persistent/refractory GD, antithyroid drugs over 5 years with positive TRAb. RNA was extracted from PBMCs in TRIzol for both TCR sequencing and RNA sequencing. The diagnosis of Graves' disease was made according to American Thyroid Association guidelines. Recruitment of patients was carried out at an endocrinology department in Xi'an, China. Each patient gave approximately 8.8 milliliters of peripheral blood, collected in an EDTA anticoagulant tube. Ficoll Paque Plus density gradient separation was used to isolate PBMCs, and no further T cell sorting was performed. An Agilent 2100 Bioanalyzer and agarose gel were used to assess RNA quality, and a NanoDrop 2000 was used to measure RNA concentration.

The rearrangement joined TRBV13 to TRBJ2-7; confidence is insufficient to name the D gene. This TCR was recovered from a female donor with Graves disease. The sequencing here drew on peripheral blood mononuclear cells (PBMCs), taken when the disease was refractory, from a patient treated with antithyroid drugs. The CDR3 sequence is CASSSPISMDEQYF. The DNA sequence is TGTGCCAGCAGCTCCCCCATTAGCATGGACGAGCAGTACTTC.